This TCR beta chain was identified during a study of T cells in tuberculosis. In the study overall: CD1B tetramers identified T cells specific for mycobacterial lipid GMM. The study's findings and limits: Some low-affinity tetramer-binding T cells may be absent from this sample.

The V and J ends lost 2 bases and 2 bases, in that order; junction bases with no gene match: 8. Germline loops: CDR1 SGHRS, CDR2 YFSETQ. This CDR3 is built from 16 residues. Cells were sorted from thawed PBMC rested overnight and stained with GMM-loaded CD1B tetramer, viability dye and anti-CD3. The CD1B tetramers carried C32 glucose monomycolate purified from Rhodococcus equi. Each donor contributed 95,000 to 100,000 sorted tetramer-negative cells. TCR-alpha and TCR-beta chains were sequenced unpaired. This table comes from immunoSEQ multiplex PCR, and its TCRdb copy is limited to in-frame clones, with some not included. Of about 59,000 clones in the sample, approximately 80% were seen once.

The sequencing sample was made of CD1b-GMM tetramer-negative cells sorted from PBMCs. This TCR was recovered from an adult woman with latent tuberculosis. This chain joins TRBV5-1 and TRBJ2-3; TRBD1 matches 7 bases. Here the CDR3 reads CASSLPEGTATDTQYF. CDR3 DNA sequence: TGCGCCAGCAGCTTACCCGAGGGGACAGCCACAGATACGCAGTATTTT.